Listed here are 3 T cell receptor beta chains from one sample, sequenced in a study of cytotoxic CD8 clonotypes in ibrutinib-treated CLL. Method: immunoSEQ multiplex PCR; TCRdb's copy keeps in-frame clones and lacks some. Altogether 45,000 to 65,000 clones are present, around four fifths being singletons, with the ten largest covering around 20%. The source was PBMCs, collected after 24 months of ibrutinib treatment. The source of these receptors is a human donor with chronic lymphocytic leukemia.

The chain is built from TRBV28 and TRBJ2-2, with D perhaps TRBD1 or TRBD2 (6 bases each). The CDR3 is 15 residues long. Germline V gene sequence: CDR1 MDHEN, CDR2 SYDVKM. Trimming took off 11 bases at V and 4 bases at J, with 20 bases between the two ends. The CDR3 reads CAGGYWGAATGELFF. The CDR3 DNA reads TGTGCCGGAGGGTACTGGGGGGCGGCCACCGGGGAGCTGTTTTTT.

The chain recombines TRBV4-3 with TRBJ2-7, with 10 positions matching TRBD2. The CDR3 consists of 18 residues. CDR1 and CDR2 from the germline V gene are LGHNA and YSLEER. J gave up 4 bases and V 0 bases, and 12 bases lay outside the gene matches. Here the CDR3 DNA reads TGCGCCAGCAGCCAAGATAACCTAGCGGGAGCCACCGCGTACGAGCAGTACTTC. It specifies CASSQDNLAGATAYEQYF.

V and J are TRBV19 and TRBJ1-5; D gene uncertain. Between the trimmed V and J ends, which lost 0 bases and 0 bases, there was a span of 6 bases. CDR3 length: 15 residues. Germline V CDR1 and CDR2: LNHDA, SQIVND (reference sequence). DNA of the CDR3: TGTGCCAGTAGTATAGATCCCCTTAGCAATCAGCCCCAGCATTTT. Translated, it gives CASSIDPLSNQPQHF.